This T cell receptor (beta chain) emerged from a study of T cell changes during pregnancy in multiple sclerosis (dated by TCRdb to the late 2010s). Some background on the complete study: In women with multiple sclerosis, the researchers looked at how the T cell repertoire shifted as pregnancy progressed.

The germline V gene encodes CDR1 SGHKS and CDR2 YYEKEE (reference sequence). V was cut back by 3 bases and J by 3 bases, leaving a gap of 13 bases between them. The CDR3 covers 14 residues, taking in both the cysteine and the phenylalanine. Only the CDR3 part of the read is kept: 42 bases, read in frame from the first base. Libraries were constructed by the immunoSEQ multiplex PCR assay. TCRdb's version of the immuneACCESS table is confined to in-frame rearrangements and falls short of the full clone set. An unresolved V gene accounts for under half of the shortfall where checked; the remainder is of unknown origin. This sample lists tens of thousands of clones; nearly 95% were detected once. Of the sample, more than 0.95% is held by the ten largest clones. Notes on this clone: What this receptor recognizes is not known. No clone much larger than this one lies a single base away; base qualities are absent.

The receptor's source is a female donor with multiple sclerosis, enrolled in a pregnancy study. The chain is assembled from TRBV5-5 and TRBJ2-7; the D gene is possibly TRBD1, with 5 bases matching. Source: peripheral blood, taken after pregnancy. The CDR3 reads CASSWMNRHYEQYF. The nucleotide sequence is given as TGTGCCAGCAGCTGGATGAACAGGCACTACGAGCAGTACTTC.